Below, 14 T cell receptor beta chains from the same sample are listed, as sequenced in a study of cytomegalovirus exposure and HLA in healthy donors. The PCR ran on 60 Vbeta and 13 Jbeta primers. Produced via immunoSEQ multiplex PCR; TCRdb's table is partial and in-frame only. This table has 100,000 or so clones, around 75% appearing once. Sequenced: PBMCs. The receptors were sampled from a woman between 18 and 30 years old in good health and CMV-seropositive.

This clone has a handful of counts. The chain couples TRBV27 to TRBJ2-7, with 7 bases matching TRBD1. Germline loops: CDR1 MNHEY, CDR2 SMNVEV (reference sequence). CDR3 length equals 16 residues. Trimming took 6 bases from V and 0 from J; bases not matched to a gene: 11. The CDR3 spells CASSTFTGTVSYEQYF. CDR3 DNA sequence: TGTGCCAGCAGCACCTTTACCGGGACAGTCTCCTACGAGCAGTACTTC.

For the CDR3, the DNA is TGCGCCAGCAGCCAAGATTCCAGCGGGAGTAGATCCCAGTTCTTC. Translated: CASSQDSSGSRSQFF. V and J are TRBV4-1 and TRBJ2-1; 8 positions agree with TRBD2. The CDR3 is made up of 15 amino acids. V shed 0 bases and J 13 bases; nucleotides not matched to a gene: 11. CDR1 is MGHRA and CDR2 is YSYEKL in the germline V gene.

The V call is TRBV27, the J call TRBJ1-2, with a weak D call TRBD1 (6 bases). Trimming stripped 4 bases from V and 7 bases from J, with 13 bases between. Germline-derived CDR1 and CDR2 are MNHEY and SMNVEV (reference sequence). The CDR3 sequence is 13 residues long. The CDR3: CASSSRTDGGYTF. The CDR3 DNA reads TGTGCCAGCAGTTCCCGGACAGATGGTGGCTACACCTTC.

Only one count was recorded for this clone. Mismatch with germline at one junction end may stem from a read error. The gene calls are TRBV5-4 and TRBJ2-3; no definite D call. CDR3 length: 15 amino acids. In germline, CDR1 is SGHNT, CDR2 YYREEE (reference sequence). The CDR3 DNA reads as TGTGCCAGCGGCTTGGATCTGACTAGCACAGATACGCAGTATTTT. It specifies CASGLDLTSTDTQYF.

The J gene is TRBJ2-1, the V gene TRBV27; 10 nucleotides match TRBD2. This CDR3 region has 14 residues. The J segment lost 3 bases and the V segment lost 8 bases, leaving 4 bases of the junction unmatched. Germline V gene sequence: CDR1 MNHEY, CDR2 SMNVEV (reference sequence). DNA for the CDR3: TGTGCCAGCTATAGGACTAGCGGCTACAATGAGCAGTTCTTC. The encoded protein is CASYRTSGYNEQFF.

CDR3 residues: CASSVGAMNTEAFF. The CDR3 nucleotides read TGTGCCAGCAGCGTAGGGGCAATGAACACTGAAGCTTTCTTT. This chain uses TRBV9 with TRBJ1-1, with unresolved D. Germline assignment: CDR1 SGDLS and CDR2 YYNGEE. Trimming pared 0 bases from V and 0 bases from J, leaving 6 bases between. The CDR3 sequence is 14 residues long.

There are a few counts of this clone. V and J are TRBV18 and TRBJ1-1, with TRBD1 as a possible D gene (5 bases). From germline, CDR1 is KGHSH and CDR2 LQKENI. The CDR3 runs 14 residues. V gave up 2 bases and J gave up 7 bases, with 14 bases separating them. The CDR3 here is CASSPRSGVFEAFF. DNA for the CDR3: TGTGCCAGCTCACCAAGGTCGGGGGTCTTTGAAGCTTTCTTT. Using reference TRBV18 and TRBJ1-1 for the parts outside the CDR3, the full variable domain is NAGVMQNPRHLVRRRGQEARLRCSPMKGHSHVYWYRQLPEEGLKFMVYLQKENIIDESGMPKERFSAEFPKEGPSILRIQQVVRGDSAAYFCASSPRSGVFEAFFGQGTRLTVV.

This chain links TRBV7-9 with TRBJ1-2; D is ambiguous. V was shortened by 1 base and J by 4 bases, with 13 bases between the two germline ends. Germline CDR1 and CDR2: SEHNR and FQNEAQ (reference sequence). This CDR3 comprises 15 residues. The CDR3 region is CASSLDTVLAYGYTF. In DNA form, the CDR3 reads TGTGCCAGCAGCTTAGATACGGTGCTCGCCTATGGCTACACCTTC.

This clone has a handful of counts. The chain couples TRBV10-3 to TRBJ2-3; TRBD2 might be the D (6 bases). CDR1 and CDR2 (germline): ENHRY, SYGVKD. This CDR3 region has 14 residues. The V and J ends lost 6 bases and 1 base respectively, with 11 bases between them. The CDR3 region has the DNA TGTGCCATCAGACCCGGGACTGGCACAGATACGCAGTATTTT. Protein: CAIRPGTGTDTQYF.

This clone came up a few times. V and J are TRBV9 and TRBJ2-7; no reliable D call. The CDR3 extends over 11 amino acids. V lost 0 bases and J lost 5, with 3 bases in between. Germline V lookup: CDR1 SGDLS, CDR2 YYNGEE. This CDR3 is CASSVGDEQYF. For the CDR3, the DNA is TGTGCCAGCAGCGTAGGAGACGAGCAGTACTTC.

This chain connects TRBV7-6 to TRBJ2-5; 11 nucleotides line up with TRBD2. V was pared by 5 bases and J by 4 bases, with 9 bases of the junction left unmatched. The CDR3 loop spans 16 amino acids. CDR1 and CDR2 from the germline V gene are SGHVS and FNYEAQ. As DNA, the CDR3 is TGTGCCAGCAGCCTCCTTAGCGGGAGGGCCGGAGAGACCCAGTACTTC. It is translated as CASSLLSGRAGETQYF. Variable domain in full (rest from reference TRBV7-6 and TRBJ2-5): GAGVSQSPRYKVTKRGQDVALRCDPISGHVSLYWYRQALGQGPEFLTYFNYEAQQDKSGLPNDRFSAERPEGSISTLTIQRTEQRDSAMYRCASSLLSGRAGETQYFGPGTRLLVL.

This clone was detected a few times. J is TRBJ1-1 and V is TRBV6-5; D ambiguous. The CDR3 has 13 residues. Trimming cost V 5 bases and J 1 base, with 8 bases left between them. CDR1 MNHEY and CDR2 SVGAGI come from the germline V gene. The CDR3 spells CASSTGRNTEAFF. The CDR3 DNA reads TGTGCCAGCAGTACCGGGAGGAACACTGAAGCTTTCTTT.

This chain uses TRBV5-1 with TRBJ2-3, with D tentatively TRBD2 (6 bases). Between the trimmed V and J ends, which lost 4 bases and 4 bases, there was a span of 25 bases. CDR1 and CDR2 (germline): SGHRS, YFSETQ. The length of the CDR3 is 18 residues. CDR3 region: CASSPLVGGTRGPDTQYF. As DNA, the CDR3 is TGCGCCAGCAGCCCACTGGTAGGCGGGACCCGCGGGCCAGATACGCAGTATTTT.

This clone was detected a few times. The chain couples TRBV29-1 to TRBJ2-7; 14 nucleotides align to TRBD2. This CDR3 has 16 amino acids. The V and J ends lost 2 bases and 2 bases, in that order; junction bases with no gene match: 5. Per germline, CDR1 SQVTM and CDR2 ANQGSEA. CDR3 nucleotide sequence: TGCAGCGTTGAAACCGGGACTAGCGGGAGAACCTACGAGCAGTACTTC. It translates to CSVETGTSGRTYEQYF.